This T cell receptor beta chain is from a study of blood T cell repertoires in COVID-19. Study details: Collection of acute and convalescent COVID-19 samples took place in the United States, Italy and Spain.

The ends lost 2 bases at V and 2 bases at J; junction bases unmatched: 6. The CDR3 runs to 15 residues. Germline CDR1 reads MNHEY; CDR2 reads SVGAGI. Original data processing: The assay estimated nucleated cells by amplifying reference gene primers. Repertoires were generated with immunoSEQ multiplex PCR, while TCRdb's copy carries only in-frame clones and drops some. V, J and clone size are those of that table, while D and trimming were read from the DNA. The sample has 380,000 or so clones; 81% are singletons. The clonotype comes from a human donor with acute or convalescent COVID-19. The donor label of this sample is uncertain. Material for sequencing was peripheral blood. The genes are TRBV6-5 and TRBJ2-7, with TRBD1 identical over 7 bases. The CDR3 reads CASSYGTAQAYEQYF. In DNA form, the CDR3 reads TGTGCCAGCAGTTACGGGACAGCTCAAGCCTACGAGCAGTACTTC.